This TCR beta chain was documented in a study of human T cells and chemical hapten exposure. Study-wide results and limits: Expanded TCR counts at PT1 were positively correlated with the patch test score. Significantly more large CDR3 similarity clusters arose among expanded TCRs than among controls.

Germline V gene data show CDR1 as LGHNA and CDR2 as YNFKEQ. After removal of 0 bases from V and 3 bases from J, the junction contained 1 base not matched to a gene. This CDR3 has 15 amino acids. Time point described: patch test 2, 6 weeks after DPC sensitization. Specified treatment: therapeutic diphenylcyclopropenone sensitization with weekly scalp DPC. Someone pulled total RNA out of unfractionated whole blood. This clonotype has only a few counts. What it recognizes is unknown. The library gave individual cDNA molecules unique molecular identifiers. TCRdb recomputed calls from the RACE reads with MiXCR, one row per CDR3 protein. The table has 96,000 or so distinct CDR3 sequences, approximately 9.3% seen once.

The source is a middle-aged woman with alopecia areata. Some clones in this sample may be carry-over from other donors' samples. This material consisted of whole blood, taken in connection with sensitization to the hapten diphenylcyclopropenone (DPC). The gene calls are TRBV4-2 and TRBJ2-5; TRBD1 aligns across 10 bases. CDR3 sequence: CASSQEGTGEETQYF. The CDR3 coding sequence is TGTGCCAGCAGCCAAGAGGGGACAGGGGAAGAGACCCAGTACTTC.